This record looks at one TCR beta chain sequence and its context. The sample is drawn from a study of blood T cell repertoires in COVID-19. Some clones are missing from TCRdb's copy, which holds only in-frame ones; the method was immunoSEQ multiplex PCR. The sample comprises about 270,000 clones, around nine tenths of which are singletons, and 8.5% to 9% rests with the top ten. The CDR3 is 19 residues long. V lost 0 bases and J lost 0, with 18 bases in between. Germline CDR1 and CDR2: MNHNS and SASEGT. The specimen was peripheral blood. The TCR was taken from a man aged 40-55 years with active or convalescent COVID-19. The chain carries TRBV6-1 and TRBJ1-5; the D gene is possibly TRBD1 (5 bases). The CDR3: CASSEAGGGRRSSNQPQHF. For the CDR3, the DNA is TGTGCCAGCAGTGAAGCTGGGGGGGGGAGGCGGTCTAGCAATCAGCCCCAGCATTTT.